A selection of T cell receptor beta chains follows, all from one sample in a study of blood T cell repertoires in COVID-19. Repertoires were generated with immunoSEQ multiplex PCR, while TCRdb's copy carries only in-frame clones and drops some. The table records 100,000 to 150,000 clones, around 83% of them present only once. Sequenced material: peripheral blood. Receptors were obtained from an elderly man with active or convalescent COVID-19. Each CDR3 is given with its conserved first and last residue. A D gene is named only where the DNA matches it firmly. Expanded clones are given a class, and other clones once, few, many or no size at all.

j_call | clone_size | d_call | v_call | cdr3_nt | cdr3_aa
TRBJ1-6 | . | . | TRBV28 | TGTGCCAGCAGTTTATCTATTCGCCAATATAATTCACCCCTCCACTTT | CASSLSIRQYNSPLHF
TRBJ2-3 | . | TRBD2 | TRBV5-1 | TGCGCCAGCAGCTTGGGACTAGCGGTGACAGATACGCAGTATTTT | CASSLGLAVTDTQYF
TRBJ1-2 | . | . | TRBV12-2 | TGTGCAAGTCGCTTAGCGACAGGAAACTATGGCTACACCTTC | CASRLATGNYGYTF
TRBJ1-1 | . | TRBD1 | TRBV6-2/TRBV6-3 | TGTGCCAGCAGTTATTCCGCGGGACAGGGGAAGGCTTTCTTT | CASSYSAGQGKAFF
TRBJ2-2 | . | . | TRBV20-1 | TGCAGTGCTAGTCAGGCAGGGAACACCGGGGAGCTGTTTTTT | CSASQAGNTGELFF
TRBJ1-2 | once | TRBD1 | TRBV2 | TGTGCCAGCAGTGGCGACAGGGGGCGAAGCTACACCTTC | CASSGDRGRSYTF
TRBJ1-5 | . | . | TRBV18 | TGTGCCAGCTCACCAGTGACACTTAGCAATCAGCCCCAGCATTTT | CASSPVTLSNQPQHF
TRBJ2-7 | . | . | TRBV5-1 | TGCGCCAGCAGCTTAGTCCAGGGGAGTAACGAGCAGTACTTC | CASSLVQGSNEQYF
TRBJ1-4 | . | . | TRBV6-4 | TGTGCCAGCAGTGACTCAAGGGGTGGGTCCGATGAAAAACTGTTTTTT | CASSDSRGGSDEKLFF
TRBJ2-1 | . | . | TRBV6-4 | TGTGCCAGCAGTTTACATCTCTACAATGAGCAGTTCTTC | CASSLHLYNEQFF
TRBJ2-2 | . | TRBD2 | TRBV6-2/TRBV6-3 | TGTGCCAGCAGTCGACTAGCGGGGAACACCGGGGAGCTGTTTTTT | CASSRLAGNTGELFF
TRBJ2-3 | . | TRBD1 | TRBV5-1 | TGCGCCAGCAGCTTGTCGGGACAGGAGCAGTATTTT | CASSLSGQEQYF
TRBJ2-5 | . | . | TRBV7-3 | TGTGCCAGCAGCCAGGGAAACCAAGAGACCCAGTACTTC | CASSQGNQETQYF
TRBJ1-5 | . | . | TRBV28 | TGTGCCAGCAGTTTAGCAGGGGAGGGGACCCAGCATTTT | CASSLAGEGTQHF
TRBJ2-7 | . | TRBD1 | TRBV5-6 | TGTGCCAGCAGCGAGGGACAGGCAACCTACGAGCAGTACTTC | CASSEGQATYEQYF
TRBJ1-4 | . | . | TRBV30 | TGTGCCTGGTGTCGACAATCGCCTAATGAAAAACTGTTTTTT | CAWCRQSPNEKLFF
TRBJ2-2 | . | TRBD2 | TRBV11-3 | TGTGCCAGCAGCCACTCCGGGACTAGCAGCACCGGGGAGCTGTTTTTT | CASSHSGTSSTGELFF
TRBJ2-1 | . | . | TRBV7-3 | TGTGCCAGCAGCCCCGGGTACAATGAGCAGTTCTTC | CASSPGYNEQFF
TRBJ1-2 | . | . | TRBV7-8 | TGTGCCAGCAGCTTAGGCGGGGGAAACTATGGCTACACCTTC | CASSLGGGNYGYTF
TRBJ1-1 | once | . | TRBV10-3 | TGTGCCATCAGTGGACAGTACGACACTGAAGCTTTCTTT | CAISGQYDTEAFF
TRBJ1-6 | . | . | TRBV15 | TGTGCCACCAGCAGAGATAGTCTGACACCCCTCCACTTT | CATSRDSLTPLHF
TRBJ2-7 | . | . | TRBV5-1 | TGCGCCAGCAGCCACGGACAAGGGTCTTACGAGCAGTACTTC | CASSHGQGSYEQYF
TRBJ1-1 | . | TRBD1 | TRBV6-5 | TGTGCCAGCAGTTCGCCGGGACAGAAGCTTACTGAAGCTTTCTTT | CASSSPGQKLTEAFF
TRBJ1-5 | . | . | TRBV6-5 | TGTGCCAGCAGTTACTCGAATACGGGCAATCAGCCCCAGCATTTT | CASSYSNTGNQPQHF
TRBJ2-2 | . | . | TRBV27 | TGTGCCAGCAGTTTACGACAGGCGAACACCGGGGAGCTGTTTTTT | CASSLRQANTGELFF
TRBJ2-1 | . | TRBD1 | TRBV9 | TGTGCCAGCAGCTGGTCCCGGGACAGGGGGTCGAATGAGCAGTTCTTC | CASSWSRDRGSNEQFF
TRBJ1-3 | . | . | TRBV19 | TGTGCCAGTAGAGTGGACAGCTCTGGAAACACCATATATTTT | CASRVDSSGNTIYF
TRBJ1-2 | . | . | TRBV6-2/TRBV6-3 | TGTGCCAGCAGTTACACCCTGACAGAATACTACACCTTC | CASSYTLTEYYTF
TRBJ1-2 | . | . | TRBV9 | TGTGCCAGCAGCGTCTCTACAGGGATCTATGGCTACACCTTC | CASSVSTGIYGYTF
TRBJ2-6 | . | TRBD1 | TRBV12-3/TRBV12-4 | TGTGCCAGCCGGGACAGGGGAACCAACGTCCTGACTTTC | CASRDRGTNVLTF
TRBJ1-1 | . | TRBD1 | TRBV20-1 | TGCAGTGCAGGGGGGACAGGGACTTTCTTT | CSAGGTGTFF
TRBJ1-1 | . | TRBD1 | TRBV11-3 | TGTGCCGGCAGCTTCCGGGACAGGGTGGTGAACACTGAAGCTTTCTTT | CAGSFRDRVVNTEAFF
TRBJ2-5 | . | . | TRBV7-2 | TGTGCCAGCAGCTTATGGGGGGTTGGGGAGACCCAGTACTTC | CASSLWGVGETQYF
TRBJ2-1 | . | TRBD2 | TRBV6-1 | TGTGCCAGCAGTGAACTAGCGGGGGGCAATGAGCAGTTCTTC | CASSELAGGNEQFF
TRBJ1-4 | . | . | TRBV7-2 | TGTGCCAGCACGGGAGAAGCAACTAATGAAAAACTGTTTTTT | CASTGEATNEKLFF
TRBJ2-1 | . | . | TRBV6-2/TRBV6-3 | TGTGCCAGCAGTTACTCTACTAGGAAAGAGCAGTTCTTC | CASSYSTRKEQFF
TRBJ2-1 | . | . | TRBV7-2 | TGTGCCACCACCCAAACTTCCTACAATGAGCAGTTCTTC | CATTQTSYNEQFF
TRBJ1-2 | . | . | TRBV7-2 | TGTGCCAGCAGCTTAGTGCTACAGAACTATGGCTACACCTTC | CASSLVLQNYGYTF
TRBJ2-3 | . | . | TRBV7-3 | TGTGCCAGCAGCTTAACTGGACAGAGCACAGATACGCAGTATTTT | CASSLTGQSTDTQYF
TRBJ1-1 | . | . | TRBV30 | TGTGCCTGGAGGAGGGTAACCGATTACACTGAAGCTTTCTTT | CAWRRVTDYTEAFF
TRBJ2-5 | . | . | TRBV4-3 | TGCGCCAGCAGCCAAGATCTGGGCCTCCCCGTACTGGAGACCCAGTACTTC | CASSQDLGLPVLETQYF
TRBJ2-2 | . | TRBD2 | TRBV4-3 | TGCGCCAGCAGCCAAGATCCCCGACTAGCGGGGCAAAGTGGGGAGCTGTTTTTT | CASSQDPRLAGQSGELFF